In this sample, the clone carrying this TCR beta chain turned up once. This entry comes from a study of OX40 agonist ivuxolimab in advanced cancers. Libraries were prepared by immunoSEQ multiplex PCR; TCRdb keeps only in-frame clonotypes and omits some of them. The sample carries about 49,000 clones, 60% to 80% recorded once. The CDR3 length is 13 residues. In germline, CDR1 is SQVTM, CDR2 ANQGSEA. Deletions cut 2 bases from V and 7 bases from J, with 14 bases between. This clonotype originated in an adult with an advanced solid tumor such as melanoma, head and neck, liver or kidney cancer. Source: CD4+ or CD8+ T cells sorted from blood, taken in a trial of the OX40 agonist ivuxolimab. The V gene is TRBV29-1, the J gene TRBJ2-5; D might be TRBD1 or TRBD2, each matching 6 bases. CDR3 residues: CSVEFGRGGTQYF. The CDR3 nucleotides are TGCAGCGTTGAATTTGGCAGGGGAGGGACCCAGTACTTC. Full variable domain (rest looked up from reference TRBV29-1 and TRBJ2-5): SAVISQKPSRDICQRGTSLTIQCQVDSQVTMMFWYRQQPGQSLTLIATANQGSEATYESGFVIDKFPISRPNLTFSTLTVSNMSPEDSSIYLCSVEFGRGGTQYFGPGTRLLVL.